The sample holds many counts of the clone carrying this T cell receptor beta chain. Germline CDR1 reads MDHEN; CDR2 reads SYDVKM. The CDR3 covers 18 residues. V was pared by 5 bases and J by 1 base, with 16 bases of the junction left unmatched. TCR beta CDR3 sequences were amplified from RNA transcripts. HTBI primers were employed in a first-round RT-PCR of the TCR CDR3. MiXCR, applied by TCRdb to the multiplex PCR reads, yields one record per CDR3 protein. The sample carries approximately 360,000 distinct CDR3 sequences, about a sixth recorded once. The sample is drawn from a study of T cells in Graves' hyperthyroidism and ophthalmopathy. PBMCs were derived from roughly 9.6 ml fresh peripheral blood.

This chain uses TRBV28 with TRBJ2-7; TRBD2 agrees at 8 bases. The origin of this receptor is a woman younger than 35 with Graves' hyperthyroidism that later progressed to Graves' ophthalmopathy. Source material: blood. CDR3 amino acids: CASSPTGPGLVVSYEQYF. The CDR3 nucleotides are TGTGCCAGCAGTCCCACTGGTCCGGGACTAGTAGTTTCCTACGAGCAGTACTTC.